The 16 T cell receptor beta chains listed next were all sequenced from one sample in a study of cytomegalovirus exposure and HLA in healthy donors. The PCR made use of 60 Vbeta and 13 Jbeta primers. Repertoires were generated with immunoSEQ multiplex PCR, while TCRdb's copy carries only in-frame clones and drops some. The data show around 130,000 clones, around three quarters seen once. The sequencing sample was made of PBMCs. The source of these receptors is a man in his thirties or forties in good health and CMV-seronegative.

The rearrangement uses TRBV9 and TRBJ1-1; D may be TRBD1 (5 bases). The germline CDR1 and CDR2 sequences are SGDLS and YYNGEE. CDR3 length equals 12 residues. Between the trimmed V and J ends, which lost 3 bases and 5 bases, there was a span of 8 bases. CDR3 region: CASSAGGTEAFF. The CDR3 nucleotides read TGTGCCAGCAGCGCCGGGGGGACTGAAGCTTTCTTT.

The rearrangement links TRBV6-6 to TRBJ2-7; 12 nucleotides match TRBD1. Trimming cost V 6 bases and J 3 bases; bases outside gene matches: 9. The V gene's germline CDR1 is MNHNY and CDR2 SVGAGI (reference sequence). The CDR3 loop spans 16 amino acids. The CDR3 region is CASSRGQGARHYEQYF. In DNA form, the CDR3 reads TGTGCCAGCAGCAGGGGACAGGGGGCGAGACACTACGAGCAGTACTTC.

This chain connects TRBV2 to TRBJ1-4; D remains unclear. V was clipped by 0 bases and J by 8 bases, with 13 bases between them. The CDR3 consists of 15 residues. CDR1 is SNHLY, CDR2 FYNNEI, per germline. The CDR3 loop reads CASSEASGYREKLFF. The CDR3 nucleotides read TGTGCCAGCAGTGAAGCATCGGGTTATAGAGAAAAACTGTTTTTT.

The J gene is TRBJ1-3, the V gene TRBV6-5; D remains ambiguous. CDR3 length: 15 amino acids. Trimming took off 2 bases at V and 4 bases at J, with 12 bases between the two ends. Germline assignment: CDR1 MNHEY and CDR2 SVGAGI. The CDR3 DNA reads TGTGCCAGCAGTTACAATTTTGGGCAAGGAAACACCATATATTTT. It encodes CASSYNFGQGNTIYF.

V is TRBV28 and J is TRBJ1-3; 8 bases line up with TRBD1. The CDR3 spans 16 residues. V trimming: 3 bases; J trimming: 9 bases; junction bases outside the gene matches: 13. CDR1 is MDHEN and CDR2 is SYDVKM in the germline V gene. CDR3 sequence reads: CASSLDGDRRSPTIYF. CDR3 DNA sequence: TGTGCCAGCAGTTTGGACGGGGACAGGCGGTCCCCCACCATATATTTT.

This clone has just one count. The chain recombines TRBV2 with TRBJ1-2; maybe TRBD1 (6 bases). CDR3 length equals 14 residues. Trimming took 5 bases from V and 8 from J, leaving 18 bases between them. Germline-derived CDR1 and CDR2 are SNHLY and FYNNEI. CDR3 coding DNA: TGTGCCAGCAGTCGGGACACCAATGGGGTCGGCTACACCTTC. Translating it yields CASSRDTNGVGYTF.

The chain links TRBV28 to TRBJ2-1; TRBD2 agrees at 11 bases. In germline, CDR1 is MDHEN, CDR2 SYDVKM. This CDR3 region has 16 residues. V dropped 3 bases and J dropped 5; count of bases not matched to a gene: 6. The CDR3 loop is CASSFPGLADHNEQFF. CDR3 in DNA: TGTGCCAGCAGTTTCCCGGGACTAGCGGACCACAATGAGCAGTTCTTC.

V is TRBV4-3 and J is TRBJ2-1; TRBD1 matches at 7 bases. The V gene's germline CDR1 is LGHNA and CDR2 YSLEER. There are 16 residues in the CDR3. J gave up 6 bases and V 3 bases, and 11 bases lay outside the gene matches. The CDR3 region has the DNA TGCGCCAGCAGCCACTTCGGACAGGTGGGGGTCAATGAGCAGTTCTTC. This encodes CASSHFGQVGVNEQFF.

The chain recombines TRBV6-1 with TRBJ1-1; D is perhaps TRBD1 (5 bases). Per the germline V gene, CDR1 is MNHNS and CDR2 is SASEGT. The germline V and J ends were trimmed by 8 bases and 11 bases, with 15 bases remaining between them. The CDR3 is 11 residues long. CDR3 protein: CASLWRGEAFF. CDR3 nucleotides: TGTGCCAGCCTATGGAGGGGAGAGGCTTTCTTT.

The V call is TRBV25-1, the J call TRBJ2-5; the match to TRBD2 covers 9 bases. Germline assignment: CDR1 MGHDK and CDR2 SYGVNS. V lost 3 bases and J lost 5; bases outside the gene matches: 10. The CDR3 extends over 16 amino acids. The DNA of the CDR3 is TGTGCCAGCAGTGACCGGCGGGAGGGCCCGTGGGAGACCCAGTACTTC. It specifies CASSDRREGPWETQYF.

V and J are TRBV5-1 and TRBJ1-4; perhaps TRBD1 as D (6 bases). CDR1 is SGHRS and CDR2 is YFSETQ in the germline V gene. This CDR3 contains 13 residues. V was pared by 5 bases and J by 4 bases, with 9 bases between. Written as DNA, the CDR3 is TGCGCCAGCAGGAGGGGGTTTAATGAAAAACTGTTTTTT. It yields the protein CASRRGFNEKLFF.

This clone was observed once. The conserved phenylalanine or tryptophan normally closing the CDR3 is absent here, so this likely arose from a read error. The limits of the CDR3 on the DNA are not certain, so only TCRdb's listed CDR3 is given. The V call is TRBV7-2, the J call TRBJ1-1; the D call in the table, TRBD1, was not verified against the DNA. The CDR3 has 13 amino acids, counting both end residues. In germline, CDR1 is SGHTA, CDR2 FQGNSA. The CDR3: CASSSGQGEVPKI.

The CDR3 spells CASSLAGEGVNEQFF. CDR3 DNA: TGCGCCAGCAGCTTGGCAGGGGAGGGTGTTAATGAGCAGTTCTTC. The rearrangement joins TRBV5-1 to TRBJ2-1; D perhaps matches TRBD2 (7 bases). Trimming cost V 0 bases and J 7 bases, with 14 bases left between them. CDR1 and CDR2 from the germline V gene are SGHRS and YFSETQ. There are 15 residues in the CDR3.

The genes are TRBV11-3 and TRBJ2-1; 7 bases are a match to TRBD2. Germline V lookup: CDR1 SGHNT, CDR2 YENEEA. V shed 0 bases, J shed 6 bases, and the junction held 8 bases outside the gene matches. CDR3 length equals 16 residues. The CDR3 DNA reads as TGTGCCAGCAGCTTAGATCGGGCGTTAGCGGGCAATGAGCAGTTCTTC. Its translation: CASSLDRALAGNEQFF.

The rearrangement links TRBV7-2 to TRBJ2-1; weak D call: TRBD2 (6 bases). There are 16 residues in the CDR3. Trimming removed 4 bases at V and 0 bases at J, with 13 bases between. The germline gives CDR1 SGHTA, CDR2 FQGNSA. The CDR3 DNA is TGTGCCAGCAGCTCGGGACTCGCGAGCTCCTACAATGAGCAGTTCTTC. Protein sequence: CASSSGLASSYNEQFF. The full variable domain, completed using reference TRBV7-2 and TRBJ2-1, is GAGVSQSPSNKVTEKGKDVELRCDPISGHTALYWYRQSLGQGLEFLIYFQGNSAPDKSGLPSDRFSAERTGGSVSTLTIQRTQQEDSAVYLCASSSGLASSYNEQFFGPGTRLTVL.

The rearrangement links TRBV7-2 to TRBJ2-1; 9 bases line up with TRBD1. The junction had 5 bases not matched to a gene; V was cut back by 1 base and J by 4 bases. CDR3 size: 16 residues. Per the germline V gene, CDR1 is SGHTA and CDR2 is FQGNSA. The CDR3 loop reads CASSLGGTGLYNEQFF. In DNA, the CDR3 is TGTGCCAGCAGCTTAGGGGGGACAGGGTTATACAATGAGCAGTTCTTC.